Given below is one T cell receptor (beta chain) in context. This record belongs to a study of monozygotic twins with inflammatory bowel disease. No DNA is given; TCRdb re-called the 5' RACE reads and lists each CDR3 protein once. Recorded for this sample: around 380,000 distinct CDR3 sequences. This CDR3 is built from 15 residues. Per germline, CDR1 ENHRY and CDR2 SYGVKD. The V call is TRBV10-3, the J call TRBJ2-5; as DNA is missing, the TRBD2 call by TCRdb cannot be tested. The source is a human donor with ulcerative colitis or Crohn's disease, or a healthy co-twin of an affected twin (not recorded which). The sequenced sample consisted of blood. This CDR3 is CAISRLAGEGETQYF.